The 7 T cell receptor beta chains presented below share a single source sample, sequenced in a study of pediatric ulcerative colitis. Only in-frame clones appear in the TCRdb table, and some are missing; sequencing was by immunoSEQ multiplex PCR. This sample yields over 20,000 clones, of which about 71% are seen a single time; roughly a sixth belongs to the top ten. Rectal tissue came from one to two pinch biopsies taken at colonoscopy. The sequenced material came from gut tissue. The receptor source for this set is a boy aged 5-17 years with severe ulcerative colitis.

This CDR3 is CAWTRSSGRGLLGGYTF. The DNA for the CDR3 is TGTGCCTGGACTAGGTCGTCTGGCAGGGGGCTGTTAGGGGGCTACACCTTC. The genes are TRBV30 and TRBJ1-2, with 8 bases matching TRBD1. The V and J ends lost 4 bases and 8 bases, in that order; junction bases with no gene match: 21. Germline V gives CDR1 GTSNPN, CDR2 SVGIG (reference sequence). The CDR3 covers 17 residues.

V gene TRBV5-6 combines with J gene TRBJ1-2; TRBD1 aligns across 9 bases. This CDR3 spans 15 amino acids. V shed 2 bases and J 5 bases; nucleotides not matched to a gene: 7. Per germline, CDR1 SGHDT and CDR2 YYEEEE. The DNA for the CDR3 is TGTGCCAGCAGCTTCCGGGACAGGGTGGGGTATGGCTACACCTTC. Encoded protein: CASSFRDRVGYGYTF.

This chain uses TRBV5-6 with TRBJ1-2, with 7 bases aligning to TRBD1. Germline trimming cut 2 bases from V and 7 bases from J; bases unmatched to any gene: 11. Germline V gives CDR1 SGHDT, CDR2 YYEEEE. The CDR3 is 15 amino acids. CDR3 sequence: CASSFDRVLGFGYTF. CDR3 nucleotides: TGTGCCAGCAGCTTCGACAGGGTCCTAGGTTTTGGCTACACCTTC. Full variable domain (outside the CDR3, taken from reference TRBV5-6 and TRBJ1-2): DAGVTQSPTHLIKTRGQQVTLRCSPKSGHDTVSWYQQALGQGPQFIFQYYEEEERQRGNFPDRFSGHQFPNYSSELNVNALLLGDSALYLCASSFDRVLGFGYTFGSGTRLTVV.

V and J are TRBV19 and TRBJ2-7; 7 nucleotides line up with TRBD1. Germline V gene lookup returns CDR1 LNHDA and CDR2 SQIVND (reference sequence). This CDR3 contains 15 residues. V lost 5 bases to trimming and J lost 2 bases; unmatched junction nucleotides: 9. The CDR3 DNA is TGTGCCAGTAGTCCTCGCCAGGACAGGCCCTACGAGCAGTACTTC. It specifies CASSPRQDRPYEQYF.

The chain couples TRBV7-9 to TRBJ2-1; TRBD1 agrees at 10 bases. There are 16 residues in the CDR3. Germline V CDR1 and CDR2: SEHNR, FQNEAQ (reference sequence). V shed 5 bases, J shed 6 bases, and the junction held 10 bases outside the gene matches. CDR3: CASSHRGDRGINEQFF. CDR3 in DNA: TGTGCCAGCAGCCATAGGGGGGACAGGGGCATCAATGAGCAGTTCTTC.

The chain is built from TRBV6-1 and TRBJ2-1; the match to TRBD2 covers 7 bases. CDR3 length: 14 residues. Losses at the gene ends were 0 bases for V and 4 bases for J; bases not matched to a gene: 0. Germline V CDR1 and CDR2: MNHNS, SASEGT. CDR3 coding DNA: TGTGCCAGCAGTGAAGCGGGAGGGTACAATGAGCAGTTCTTC. Amino acids: CASSEAGGYNEQFF.

V is TRBV5-4 and J is TRBJ2-2; the match to TRBD2 covers 9 bases. Germline V gene sequence: CDR1 SGHNT, CDR2 YYREEE (reference sequence). The CDR3 loop spans 17 amino acids. The junction had 10 bases not matched to a gene; V was cut back by 7 bases and J by 0 bases. CDR3 sequence: CASGPGLAFANTGELFF. The CDR3 DNA sequence: TGTGCCAGCGGCCCGGGACTAGCCTTCGCGAACACCGGGGAGCTGTTTTTT.